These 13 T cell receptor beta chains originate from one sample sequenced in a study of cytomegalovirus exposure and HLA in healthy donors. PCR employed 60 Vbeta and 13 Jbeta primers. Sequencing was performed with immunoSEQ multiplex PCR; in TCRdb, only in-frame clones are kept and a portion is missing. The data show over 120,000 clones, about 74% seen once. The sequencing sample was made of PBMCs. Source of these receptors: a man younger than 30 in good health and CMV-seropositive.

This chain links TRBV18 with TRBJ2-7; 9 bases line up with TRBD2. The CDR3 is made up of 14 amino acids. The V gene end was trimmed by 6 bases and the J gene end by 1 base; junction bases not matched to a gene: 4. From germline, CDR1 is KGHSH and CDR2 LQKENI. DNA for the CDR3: TGTGCCAGCTCGGGCCTAGCGGGGTCCTACGAGCAGTACGTC. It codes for CASSGLAGSYEQYV.

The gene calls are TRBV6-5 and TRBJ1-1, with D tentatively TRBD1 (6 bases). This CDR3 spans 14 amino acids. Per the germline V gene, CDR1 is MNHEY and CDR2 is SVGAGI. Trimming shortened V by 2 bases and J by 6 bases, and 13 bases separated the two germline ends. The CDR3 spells CASSYNTGFAEAFF. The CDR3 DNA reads TGTGCCAGCAGTTACAACACAGGGTTCGCTGAAGCTTTCTTT.

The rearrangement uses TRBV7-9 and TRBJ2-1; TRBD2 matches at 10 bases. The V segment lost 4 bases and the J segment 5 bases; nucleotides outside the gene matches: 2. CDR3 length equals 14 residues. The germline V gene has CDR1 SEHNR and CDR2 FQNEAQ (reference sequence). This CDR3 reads CASSSSGGDNEQFF. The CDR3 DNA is TGTGCCAGCAGCTCCAGCGGGGGGGACAATGAGCAGTTCTTC. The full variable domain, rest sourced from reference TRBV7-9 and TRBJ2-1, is DTGVSQNPRHKITKRGQNVTFRCDPISEHNRLYWYRQTLGQGPEFLTYFQNEAQLEKSRLLSDRFSAERPKGSFSTLEIQRTEQGDSAMYLCASSSSGGDNEQFFGPGTRLTVL.

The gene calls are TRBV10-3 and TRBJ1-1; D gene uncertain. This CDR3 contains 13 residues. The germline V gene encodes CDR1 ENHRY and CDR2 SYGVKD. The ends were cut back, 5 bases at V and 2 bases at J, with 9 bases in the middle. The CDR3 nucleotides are TGTGCCATCAGTTCAATCACAAACACTGAAGCTTTCTTT. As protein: CAISSITNTEAFF.

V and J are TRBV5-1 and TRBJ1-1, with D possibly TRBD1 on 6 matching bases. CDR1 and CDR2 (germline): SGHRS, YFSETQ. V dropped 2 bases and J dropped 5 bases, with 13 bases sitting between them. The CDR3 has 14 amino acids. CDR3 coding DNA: TGCGCCAGCAGCTTCGTAGGGGGTAAGACTGAAGCTTTCTTT. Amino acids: CASSFVGGKTEAFF. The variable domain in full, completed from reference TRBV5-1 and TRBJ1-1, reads KAGVTQTPRYLIKTRGQQVTLSCSPISGHRSVSWYQQTPGQGLQFLFEYFSETQRNKGNFPGRFSGRQFSNSRSEMNVSTLELGDSALYLCASSFVGGKTEAFFGQGTRLTVV.

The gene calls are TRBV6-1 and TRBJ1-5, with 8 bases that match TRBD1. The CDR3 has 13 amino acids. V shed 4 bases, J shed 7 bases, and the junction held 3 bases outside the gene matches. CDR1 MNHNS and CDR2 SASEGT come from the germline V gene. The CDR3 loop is CASSADRGQPQHF. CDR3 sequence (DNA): TGTGCCAGCAGTGCTGACAGGGGACAGCCCCAGCATTTT.

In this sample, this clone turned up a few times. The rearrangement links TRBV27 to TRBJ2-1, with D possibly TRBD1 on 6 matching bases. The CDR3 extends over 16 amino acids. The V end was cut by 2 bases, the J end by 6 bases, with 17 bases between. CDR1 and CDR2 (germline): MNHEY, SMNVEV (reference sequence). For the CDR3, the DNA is TGTGCCAGCAGTTTACGGTTAGGGGGTTTTCGCAATGAGCAGTTCTTC. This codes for CASSLRLGGFRNEQFF.

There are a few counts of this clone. This CDR3 is CASSLTPPNTEAFF. DNA for the CDR3: TGCGCCAGCAGCTTGACACCCCCGAACACTGAAGCTTTCTTT. J is TRBJ1-1 and V is TRBV5-1, with unresolved D. Trimming removed 1 base from V and 1 base from J, with 8 bases in between. The length of the CDR3 is 14 residues. Germline assignment: CDR1 SGHRS and CDR2 YFSETQ.

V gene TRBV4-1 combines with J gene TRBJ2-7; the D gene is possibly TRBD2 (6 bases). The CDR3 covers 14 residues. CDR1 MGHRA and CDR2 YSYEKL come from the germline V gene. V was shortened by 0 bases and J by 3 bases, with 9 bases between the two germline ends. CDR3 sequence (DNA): TGCGCCAGCAGCCAAGATGCGGGGAACTACGAGCAGTACTTC. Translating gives CASSQDAGNYEQYF.

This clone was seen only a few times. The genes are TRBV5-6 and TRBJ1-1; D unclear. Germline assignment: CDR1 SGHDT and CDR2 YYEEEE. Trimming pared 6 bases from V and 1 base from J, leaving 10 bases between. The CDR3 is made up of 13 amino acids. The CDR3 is CASTRGWNTEAFF. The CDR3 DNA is TGTGCCAGCACCCGCGGGTGGAACACTGAAGCTTTCTTT.

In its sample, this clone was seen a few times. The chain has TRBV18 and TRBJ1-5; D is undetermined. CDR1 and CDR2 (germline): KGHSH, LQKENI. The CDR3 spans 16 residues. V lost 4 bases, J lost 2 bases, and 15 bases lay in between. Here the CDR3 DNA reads TGTGCCAGCTCACGCTCCTTTTCAGAGGGCAATCAGCCCCAGCATTTT. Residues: CASSRSFSEGNQPQHF.

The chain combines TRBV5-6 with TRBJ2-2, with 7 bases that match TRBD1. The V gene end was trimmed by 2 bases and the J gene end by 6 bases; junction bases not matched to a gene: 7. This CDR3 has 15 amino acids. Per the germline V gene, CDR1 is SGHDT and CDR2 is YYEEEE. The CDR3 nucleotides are TGTGCCAGCAGCTTTGGGCAGGGGGATTCCGGGGAGCTGTTTTTT. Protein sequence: CASSFGQGDSGELFF.

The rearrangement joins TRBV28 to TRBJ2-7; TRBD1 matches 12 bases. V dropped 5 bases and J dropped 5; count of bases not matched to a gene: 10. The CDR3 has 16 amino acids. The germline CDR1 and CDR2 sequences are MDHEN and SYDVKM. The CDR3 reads CASSPRVGTGGHEQYF. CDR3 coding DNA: TGTGCCAGCAGTCCAAGGGTAGGGACAGGGGGCCACGAGCAGTACTTC. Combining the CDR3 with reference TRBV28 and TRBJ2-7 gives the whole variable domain DVKVTQSSRYLVKRTGEKVFLECVQDMDHENMFWYRQDPGLGLRLIYFSYDVKMKEKGDIPEGYSVSREKKERFSLILESASTNQTSMYLCASSPRVGTGGHEQYFGPGTRLTVT.